This T cell receptor (beta chain) was recovered during a study of high-grade serous ovarian cancer treatment subgroups. Points from the study as a whole: Bulk tumor TCR sequencing gave no spatial information. CDR1 and CDR2 were left unanalyzed; analyses focused on CDR3. TCR relatedness rose with neoantigen level and trended with mutation load. Tumors within one patient showed repertoire similarity of about 0.095 to 0.85.

V was shortened by 0 bases and J by 4 bases, with 0 bases between the two germline ends. Germline lookup yields CDR1 SGHAT and CDR2 FQNNGV. The CDR3 has 11 residues. Tumor tissue was taken before any definitive surgery or chemotherapy was given. This clone was found a few times. As yet, its antigen is unknown. Sequenced by immunoSEQ multiplex PCR; TCRdb stores in-frame clones only, minus some. This table holds several thousand clones, about 71% found once. This sequence originates from a human donor with high-grade serous ovarian cancer. The material sequenced was tumor tissue. The rearrangement joins TRBV11-2 to TRBJ1-1; D gene unclear. The CDR3 is CASSLDTEAFF. The CDR3 DNA follows: TGTGCCAGCAGCTTAGACACTGAAGCTTTCTTT.